These 25 T cell receptor beta chains originate from one sample sequenced in a study of cytomegalovirus exposure and HLA in healthy donors. The study ran its PCR with 60 Vbeta and 13 Jbeta primers. Produced via immunoSEQ multiplex PCR; TCRdb's table is partial and in-frame only. This sample's clone table lists 40,000 to 55,000 clones. The source material was PBMCs. The receptors come from a male donor in good health and CMV-seropositive.

V usage is TRBV6-6 and J usage is TRBJ1-4; TRBD1 might be the D (6 bases). The CDR3 runs to 14 residues. From germline, CDR1 is MNHNY and CDR2 SVGAGI (reference sequence). Trimming took 6 bases from V and 8 from J, leaving 16 bases between them. The CDR3 bases are TGTGCCAGCAGCCCCCAGGGGTCCGGGGAAAAACTGTTTTTT. Encoded protein: CASSPQGSGEKLFF.

The V gene is TRBV5-5, the J gene TRBJ2-1, with D possibly being TRBD2 (6 bases). Germline V gene data show CDR1 as SGHKS and CDR2 as YYEKEE (reference sequence). The CDR3 extends over 16 amino acids. The V end was cut by 0 bases, the J end by 0 bases, with 10 bases between. The DNA of the CDR3 is TGTGCCAGCAGCTTGGGCGGGATCGGCTCCTACAATGAGCAGTTCTTC. It is translated as CASSLGGIGSYNEQFF.

The V and J genes are TRBV7-2 and TRBJ2-3; 9 nucleotides match TRBD2. The CDR3 covers 14 residues. V was clipped by 6 bases and J by 6 bases; unmatched bases: 7. Per germline, CDR1 SGHTA and CDR2 FQGNSA. The CDR3, as DNA: TGTGCCAGCAGTTTGGGACTAGCATTTGATACGCAGTATTTT. It specifies CASSLGLAFDTQYF.

J is TRBJ1-2 and V is TRBV25-1, with 8 bases that match TRBD1. This CDR3 is 16 amino acids long. V was clipped by 6 bases and J by 4 bases; unmatched bases: 13. CDR1 MGHDK and CDR2 SYGVNS come from the germline V gene. CDR3 bases: TGTGCCAGCAGCCAGACCTTGACAGGGGCTGGCTATGGCTACACCTTC. It encodes CASSQTLTGAGYGYTF.

This chain joins TRBV19 and TRBJ1-2; 8 positions match TRBD1. The CDR3 is made up of 13 amino acids. Germline V gene lookup returns CDR1 LNHDA and CDR2 SQIVND (reference sequence). The junction had 3 bases not matched to a gene; V was cut back by 4 bases and J by 5 bases. The CDR3 coding sequence is TGTGCCAGTAGTAGCCAGGGGGCGTATGGCTACACCTTC. This encodes CASSSQGAYGYTF.

V and J are TRBV4-2 and TRBJ1-2; perhaps TRBD1 as D (5 bases). Germline V gene lookup returns CDR1 LGHNA and CDR2 YNFKEQ. V lost 0 bases to trimming and J lost 2 bases, with 13 bases between them. The CDR3 contains 16 residues. The CDR3: CASSQEGNRRNYGYTF. CDR3 nucleotide sequence: TGTGCCAGCAGCCAAGAGGGTAACAGGAGAAACTATGGCTACACCTTC.

The genes are TRBV6-6 and TRBJ1-3, with D possibly TRBD1 on 6 matching bases. Germline V gene data show CDR1 as MNHNY and CDR2 as SVGAGI (reference sequence). V dropped 1 base and J dropped 1 base, with 8 bases sitting between them. This CDR3 region has 15 residues. CDR3 bases: TGTGCCAGCAGTTACTTTACAGGGTCTGGAAACACCATATATTTT. Amino acid sequence: CASSYFTGSGNTIYF.

V is TRBV11-3 and J is TRBJ2-1, with D possibly matching TRBD2 (6 bases). Germline V lookup: CDR1 SGHNT, CDR2 YENEEA. V was trimmed by 0 bases and J by 2 bases, leaving 11 bases between them. CDR3 size: 16 residues. The CDR3 nucleotides are TGTGCCAGCAGCTTAGAGGGGACTGGCACCTACAATGAGCAGTTCTTC. This encodes CASSLEGTGTYNEQFF. Full variable domain (missing parts from reference TRBV11-3 and TRBJ2-1): EAGVVQSPRYKIIEKKQPVAFWCNPISGHNTLYWYLQNLGQGPELLIRYENEEAVDDSQLPKDRFSAERLKGVDSTLKIQPAELGDSAVYLCASSLEGTGTYNEQFFGPGTRLTVL.

CDR3 residues: CASTGQGGNQPQHF. The CDR3 DNA reads TGTGCCAGCACCGGACAGGGTGGCAATCAGCCCCAGCATTTT. This chain uses TRBV18 with TRBJ1-5; 8 nucleotides line up with TRBD1. V was pared by 8 bases and J by 2 bases, with 5 bases of the junction left unmatched. There are 14 residues in the CDR3. Per germline, CDR1 KGHSH and CDR2 LQKENI. The entire variable domain, with the rest obtained from reference TRBV18 and TRBJ1-5, is as follows: NAGVMQNPRHLVRRRGQEARLRCSPMKGHSHVYWYRQLPEEGLKFMVYLQKENIIDESGMPKERFSAEFPKEGPSILRIQQVVRGDSAAYFCASTGQGGNQPQHFGDGTRLSIL.

The CDR3 DNA reads as TGCGCCAGCAGCCAAGAGGGCCGCCCGGATGAGCAGTTCTTC. This encodes CASSQEGRPDEQFF. This chain joins TRBV4-3 and TRBJ2-1; the D is unclear. V shed 0 bases and J shed 8 bases, with 11 bases lying between them. Germline values: CDR1 LGHNA, CDR2 YSLEER. The length of the CDR3 is 14 residues.

The CDR3 coding sequence is TGTGCCAGCAGCTTAACTCAGGGGGCTTATGGAAACACCATATATTTT. Translation: CASSLTQGAYGNTIYF. V usage is TRBV7-8 and J usage is TRBJ1-3, with 8 bases that match TRBD1. CDR1 is SGHVS, CDR2 FQNEAQ, per germline. V was clipped by 2 bases and J by 3 bases; unmatched bases: 6. CDR3 length: 16 residues.

V usage is TRBV4-1 and J usage is TRBJ1-6; D ambiguous. Germline V CDR1 and CDR2: MGHRA, YSYEKL. With 4 bases removed from V and 8 bases from J, the gap between germline ends came to 24 bases. The CDR3 is 18 residues long. The DNA for the CDR3 is TGCGCCAGCAGCCCCGAAATCCCCGACACTTTTCTGCATTCACCCCTCCACTTT. Protein sequence: CASSPEIPDTFLHSPLHF.

The DNA of the CDR3 is TGTGCCAGCAGCCCTGAGCGCGGGGGGAGCACAGATACGCAGTATTTT. Protein product: CASSPERGGSTDTQYF. V gene TRBV7-2 combines with J gene TRBJ2-3; TRBD2 matches at 8 bases. CDR3 length: 16 residues. Germline loops: CDR1 SGHTA, CDR2 FQGNSA. The junction had 7 bases not matched to a gene; V was cut back by 5 bases and J by 0 bases.

The chain couples TRBV6-6 to TRBJ2-3; 7 bases map to TRBD2. Trimming took 3 bases from V and 6 from J; bases not matched to a gene: 6. The CDR3 has 14 residues. The germline V gene has CDR1 MNHNY and CDR2 SVGAGI (reference sequence). The CDR3 region has the DNA TGTGCCAGCAGTTATGGGCAGGGAGGGGATACGCAGTATTTT. It encodes CASSYGQGGDTQYF.

J is TRBJ2-7 and V is TRBV19; 7 bases fit TRBD1. Germline V gene data show CDR1 as LNHDA and CDR2 as SQIVND (reference sequence). CDR3 length: 15 residues. J lost 5 bases, V lost 5 bases, and 12 bases had no gene match. This CDR3 reads CASSAASGTADEQYF. The CDR3 DNA is TGTGCCAGTAGTGCAGCTTCCGGGACAGCCGACGAGCAGTACTTC.

The chain couples TRBV11-1 to TRBJ2-1, with 9 bases aligning to TRBD2. After removal of 3 bases from V and 4 bases from J, the junction contained 4 bases not matched to a gene. The length of the CDR3 is 15 residues. Germline values: CDR1 SGHAT, CDR2 FQDESV (reference sequence). The CDR3 DNA reads as TGTGCCAGCAGCTTTCTAGCGGGGAAGTACAATGAGCAGTTCTTC. It encodes CASSFLAGKYNEQFF.

The rearrangement links TRBV20-1 to TRBJ2-7; TRBD1 matches 8 bases. Per germline, CDR1 DFQATT and CDR2 SNEGSKA (reference sequence). V lost 8 bases and J lost 2; bases outside the gene matches: 2. This CDR3 region has 11 residues. In nucleotides, the CDR3 is TGCAGTCCGGGACAGGCCTACGAGCAGTACTTC. It yields the protein CSPGQAYEQYF.

This chain connects TRBV5-1 to TRBJ2-3; 7 bases are a match to TRBD1. Germline assignment: CDR1 SGHRS and CDR2 YFSETQ. The trim removed 7 bases at V and 1 base at J, leaving 3 bases unmatched. This CDR3 is 13 amino acids long. DNA of the CDR3: TGCGCCAGCCACAGGGGTGGCACAGATACGCAGTATTTT. Translated: CASHRGGTDTQYF.

The CDR3 here is CASSLGLGFYEQYF. DNA of the CDR3: TGTGCCAGCAGTTTGGGACTAGGGTTTTACGAGCAGTACTTC. V usage is TRBV27 and J usage is TRBJ2-7; 8 bases agree with TRBD2. The length of the CDR3 is 14 residues. J lost 4 bases, V lost 3 bases, and 5 bases had no gene match. Germline-derived CDR1 and CDR2 are MNHEY and SMNVEV (reference sequence).

The chain joins TRBV29-1 to TRBJ2-5, with TRBD1 matching 7 bases. The DNA end favors TRBJ2-7, so the J call may be wrong. Germline CDR1 SQVTM, CDR2 ANQGSEA. This CDR3 is built from 14 residues. CDR3 in DNA: TGCAGCGTTGAAGGGACAGGAACCCCCCACGAGCAGTACTTC. Amino acid sequence: CSVEGTGTPHEQYF.

V is TRBV5-6 and J is TRBJ2-3; 8 nucleotides match TRBD2. The CDR3 length is 15 residues. V shed 4 bases, J shed 0 bases, and the junction held 4 bases outside the gene matches. Germline assignment: CDR1 SGHDT and CDR2 YYEEEE. The CDR3 sequence: CASSRERGSTDTQYF. The CDR3, as DNA: TGTGCCAGCAGCCGCGAGCGGGGGAGCACAGATACGCAGTATTTT.

The chain combines TRBV23-1 with TRBJ2-7, with D unclear. TRBV23-1 qualifies as an ORF whose function is uncertain. This CDR3 comprises 14 residues. Trimming left V 5 bases short and J 2 bases short, with 13 bases between. The CDR3 here is CASSYTLGPYEQYF. In DNA form, the CDR3 reads TGCGCCAGCAGTTACACCCTGGGCCCCTACGAGCAGTACTTC.

The chain carries TRBV4-1 and TRBJ1-1, with a weak D call TRBD1 (5 bases). The CDR3 is 17 residues long. Germline CDR1 is MGHRA and CDR2 is YSYEKL. The V gene lost 3 bases and the J gene lost 2 bases, with 19 bases spanning the gap. CDR3 sequence: CASSHLTRDGLNTEAFF. DNA for the CDR3: TGCGCCAGCAGCCACTTAACCAGGGACGGACTAAACACTGAAGCTTTCTTT.

The chain recombines TRBV27 with TRBJ2-6; D perhaps matches TRBD1 (6 bases). The CDR3 contains 15 residues. V was trimmed by 6 bases and J by 3 bases, leaving 12 bases between them. Germline-derived CDR1 and CDR2 are MNHEY and SMNVEV (reference sequence). The CDR3 nucleotides read TGTGCCAGCAGCCTCACAGGGCTTGGGGCCAACGTCCTGACTTTC. Amino acids: CASSLTGLGANVLTF.

The chain combines TRBV5-1 with TRBJ2-7; 7 bases match TRBD1. CDR1 and CDR2 from the germline V gene are SGHRS and YFSETQ. This CDR3 contains 15 residues. The V and J ends lost 0 bases and 0 bases, in that order; junction bases with no gene match: 3. CDR3 loop: CASSLAQGVSYEQYF. CDR3 coding DNA: TGCGCCAGCAGCTTGGCTCAGGGGGTCTCCTACGAGCAGTACTTC.